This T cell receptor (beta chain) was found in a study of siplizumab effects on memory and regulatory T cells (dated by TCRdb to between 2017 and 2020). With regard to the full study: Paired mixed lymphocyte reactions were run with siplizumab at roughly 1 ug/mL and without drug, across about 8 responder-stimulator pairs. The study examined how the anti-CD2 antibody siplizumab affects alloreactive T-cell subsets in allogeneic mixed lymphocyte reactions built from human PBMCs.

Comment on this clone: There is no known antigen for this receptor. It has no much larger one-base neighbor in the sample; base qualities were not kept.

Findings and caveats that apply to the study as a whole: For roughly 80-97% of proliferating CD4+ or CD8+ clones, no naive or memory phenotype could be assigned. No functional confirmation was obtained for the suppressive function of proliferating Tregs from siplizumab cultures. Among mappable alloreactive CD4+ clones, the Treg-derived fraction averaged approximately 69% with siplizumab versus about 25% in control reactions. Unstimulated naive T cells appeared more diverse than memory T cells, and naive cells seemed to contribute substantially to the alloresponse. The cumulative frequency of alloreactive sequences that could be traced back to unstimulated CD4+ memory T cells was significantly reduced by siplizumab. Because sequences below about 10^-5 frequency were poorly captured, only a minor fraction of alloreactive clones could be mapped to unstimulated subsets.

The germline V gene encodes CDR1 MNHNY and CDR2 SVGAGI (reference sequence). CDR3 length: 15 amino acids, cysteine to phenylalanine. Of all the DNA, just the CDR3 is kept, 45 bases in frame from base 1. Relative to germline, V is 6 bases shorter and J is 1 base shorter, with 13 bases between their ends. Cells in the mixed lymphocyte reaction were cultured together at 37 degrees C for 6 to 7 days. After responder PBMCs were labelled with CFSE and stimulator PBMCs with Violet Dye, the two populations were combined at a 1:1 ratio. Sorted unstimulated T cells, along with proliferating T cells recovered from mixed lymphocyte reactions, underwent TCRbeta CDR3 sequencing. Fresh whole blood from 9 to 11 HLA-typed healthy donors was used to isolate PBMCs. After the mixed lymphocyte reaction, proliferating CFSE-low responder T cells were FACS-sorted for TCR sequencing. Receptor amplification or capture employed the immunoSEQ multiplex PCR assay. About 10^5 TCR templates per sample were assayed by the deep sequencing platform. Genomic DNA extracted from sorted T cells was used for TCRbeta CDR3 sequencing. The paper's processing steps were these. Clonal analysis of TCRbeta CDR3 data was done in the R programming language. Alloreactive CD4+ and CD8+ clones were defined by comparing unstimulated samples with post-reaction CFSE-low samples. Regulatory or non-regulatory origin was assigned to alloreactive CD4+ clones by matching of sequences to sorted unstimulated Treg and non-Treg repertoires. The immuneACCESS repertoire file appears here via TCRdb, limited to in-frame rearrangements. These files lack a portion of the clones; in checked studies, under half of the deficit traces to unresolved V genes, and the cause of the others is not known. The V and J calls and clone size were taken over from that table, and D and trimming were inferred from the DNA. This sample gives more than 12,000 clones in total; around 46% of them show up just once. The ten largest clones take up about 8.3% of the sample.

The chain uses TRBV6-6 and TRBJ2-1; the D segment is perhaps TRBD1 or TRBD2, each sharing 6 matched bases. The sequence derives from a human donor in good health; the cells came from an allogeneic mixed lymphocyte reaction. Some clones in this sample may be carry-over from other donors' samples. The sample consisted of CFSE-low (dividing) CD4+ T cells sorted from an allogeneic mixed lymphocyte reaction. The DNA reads TGTGCCAGCAGCGCGGGACACCTATCCTACAATGAGCAGTTCTTC. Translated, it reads CASSAGHLSYNEQFF.